This TCR beta chain was identified in a study of blood T cell repertoires in COVID-19. The CDR3 consists of 16 residues. Looked up from germline, CDR1 is LNHNV and CDR2 is YYDKDF (reference sequence). J was trimmed by 4 bases and V by 3 bases; bases with no gene match: 4. Here immunoSEQ multiplex PCR was the method, and the copy in TCRdb shows in-frame clones only, minus some. The data contain 25,000 to 30,000 clones, roughly 88% of them singletons. The chain carries TRBV15 and TRBJ1-4; TRBD1 matches 11 bases. The TCR comes from a human donor in a cohort sampled during active COVID-19. What was sequenced was peripheral blood. CDR3 sequence reads: CATSRGQGVGNEKLFF. In nucleotides, the CDR3 is TGTGCCACCAGCAGGGGACAGGGGGTTGGTAATGAAAAACTGTTTTTT. The variable domain in full, with the rest retrieved from reference TRBV15 and TRBJ1-4, is DAMVIQNPRYQVTQFGKPVTLSCSQTLNHNVMYWYQQKSSQAPKLLFHYYDKDFNNEADTPDNFQSRRPNTSFCFLDIRSPGLGDTAMYLCATSRGQGVGNEKLFFGSGTQLSVL.